This TCR beta chain stems from a study of blood T cells in healthy people across ages. Deletions cut 3 bases from V and 2 bases from J, with 8 bases between. This CDR3 comprises 14 residues. Germline V gives CDR1 SGHTA, CDR2 FQGNSA. The study's findings and limits: Nothing was known about donor CMV status, and this possibly confounded expanded clonotype changes. Diversity figures based on one million T cells were deemed too low.

Alongside a J-beta primer mix, a sample-barcoded 5' primer served in a second PCR lasting roughly 6 to 11 cycles. One entry per CDR3 protein, called by TCRdb with MiXCR from the 5' RACE reads. The sample records 1.5 million to 2 million distinct CDR3 sequences, about 30% being singletons. About this clonotype itself: Its antigen is still unknown.

Specimen: blood. This clonotype was sampled from a woman in her thirties in good health. This chain connects TRBV7-2 to TRBJ2-1, with unresolved D. The CDR3 region has the DNA TGTGCCAGCAGCTTGAGCCGTACCTACAATGAGCAGTTCTTC. Protein product: CASSLSRTYNEQFF.